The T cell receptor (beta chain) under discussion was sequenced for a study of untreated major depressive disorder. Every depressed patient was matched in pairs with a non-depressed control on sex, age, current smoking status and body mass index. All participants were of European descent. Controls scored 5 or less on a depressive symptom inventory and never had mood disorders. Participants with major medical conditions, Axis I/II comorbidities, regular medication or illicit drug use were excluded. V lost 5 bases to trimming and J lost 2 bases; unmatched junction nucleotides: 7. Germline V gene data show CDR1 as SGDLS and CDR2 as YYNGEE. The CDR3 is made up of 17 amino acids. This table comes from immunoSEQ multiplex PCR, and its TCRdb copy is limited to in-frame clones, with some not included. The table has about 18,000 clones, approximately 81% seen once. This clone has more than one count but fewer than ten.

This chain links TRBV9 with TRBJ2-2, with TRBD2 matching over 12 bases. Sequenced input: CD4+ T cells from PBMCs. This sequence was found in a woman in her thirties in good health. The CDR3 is CASSVLAGGSNTGELFF. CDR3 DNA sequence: TGTGCCAGCAGTGTACTAGCGGGAGGCTCTAACACCGGGGAGCTGTTTTTT.